This T cell receptor beta chain was identified during a study of blood T cell repertoires in COVID-19. Looking at the study overall: Samples representing acute and convalescent COVID-19 were sourced from the United States, Italy and Spain. The analysed material was cDNA or gDNA that came from T cells, B-cell-depleted T cells, or PBMCs.

Authors' processing steps: For nucleated cells, counts were estimated from reference gene primer amplification. Clones were sequenced by immunoSEQ multiplex PCR, and TCRdb holds only the in-frame ones, with some missing. V, J and clone size derive from that table, while D and trimming were established from the DNA sequence. The sample lists 150,000 to 200,000 clones; over 75% were seen once. V gave up 4 bases and J gave up 2 bases; unmatched junction bases: 9. Germline assignment: CDR1 SGHDT and CDR2 YYEEEE. The CDR3 is 18 residues long. The TCR sequence derives from a woman older than 75 with acute or convalescent COVID-19. The sample comprised peripheral blood. This sequence joins TRBV5-6 and TRBJ2-5; TRBD2 agrees at 15 bases. Written as DNA, the CDR3 is TGTGCCAGCAGCCTACGGACCGGGACTAGCGGGGGGCAAGAGACCCAGTACTTC. This translates into CASSLRTGTSGGQETQYF.